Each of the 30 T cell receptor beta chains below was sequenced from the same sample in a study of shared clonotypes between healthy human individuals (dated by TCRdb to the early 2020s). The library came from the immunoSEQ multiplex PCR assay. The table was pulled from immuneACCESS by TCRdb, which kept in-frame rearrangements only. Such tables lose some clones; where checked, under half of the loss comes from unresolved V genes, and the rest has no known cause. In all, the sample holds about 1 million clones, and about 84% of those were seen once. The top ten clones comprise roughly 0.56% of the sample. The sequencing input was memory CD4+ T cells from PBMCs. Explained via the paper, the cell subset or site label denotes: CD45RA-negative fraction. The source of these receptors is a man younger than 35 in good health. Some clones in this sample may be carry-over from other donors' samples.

The CDR3 DNA sequence: TGCGCCAGCAGCTTGGTACAGGGAGCGTCCGGGGAGCTGTTTTTT. This sequence encodes CASSLVQGASGELFF. The V gene is TRBV5-1, the J gene TRBJ2-2; D perhaps matches TRBD1 (6 bases). Trimming took off 0 bases at V and 6 bases at J, with 12 bases between the two ends. The germline gives CDR1 SGHRS, CDR2 YFSETQ. The CDR3 runs 15 residues.

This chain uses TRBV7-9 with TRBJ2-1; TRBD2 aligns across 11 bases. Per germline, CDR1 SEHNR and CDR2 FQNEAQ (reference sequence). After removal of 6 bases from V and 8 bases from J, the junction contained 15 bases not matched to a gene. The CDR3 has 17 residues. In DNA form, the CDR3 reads TGTGCCAGCAGATCACCCGGCCTTAGCGGGAGGGCCCATGAGCAGTTCTTC. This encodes CASRSPGLSGRAHEQFF.

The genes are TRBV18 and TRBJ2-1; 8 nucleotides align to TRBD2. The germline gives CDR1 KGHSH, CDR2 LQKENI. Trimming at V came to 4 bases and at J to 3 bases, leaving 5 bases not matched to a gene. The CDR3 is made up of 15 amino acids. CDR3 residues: CASSLDAGGYNEQFF. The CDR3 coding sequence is TGTGCCAGCTCACTTGACGCGGGGGGCTACAATGAGCAGTTCTTC. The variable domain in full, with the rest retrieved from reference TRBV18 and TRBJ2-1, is NAGVMQNPRHLVRRRGQEARLRCSPMKGHSHVYWYRQLPEEGLKFMVYLQKENIIDESGMPKERFSAEFPKEGPSILRIQQVVRGDSAAYFCASSLDAGGYNEQFFGPGTRLTVL.

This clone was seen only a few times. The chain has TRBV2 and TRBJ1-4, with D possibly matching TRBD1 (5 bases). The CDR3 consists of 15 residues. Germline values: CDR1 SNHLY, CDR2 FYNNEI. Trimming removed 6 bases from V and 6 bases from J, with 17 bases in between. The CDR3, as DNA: TGTGCCAGCAGGAGAGGAGGGGCGCCGGATGAAAAACTGTTTTTT. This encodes CASRRGGAPDEKLFF. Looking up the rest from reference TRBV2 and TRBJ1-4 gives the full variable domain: EPEVTQTPSHQVTQMGQEVILRCVPISNHLYFYWYRQILGQKVEFLVSFYNNEISEKSEIFDDQFSVERPDGSNFTLKIRSTKLEDSAMYFCASRRGGAPDEKLFFGSGTQLSVL.

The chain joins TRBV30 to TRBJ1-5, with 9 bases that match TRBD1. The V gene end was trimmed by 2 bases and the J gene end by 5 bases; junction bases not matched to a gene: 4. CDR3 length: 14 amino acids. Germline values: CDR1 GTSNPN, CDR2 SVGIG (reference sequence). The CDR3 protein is CAWSRWTGDQPQHF. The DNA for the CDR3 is TGTGCCTGGAGTAGATGGACAGGGGATCAGCCCCAGCATTTT.

The chain's CDR3 is CASSPAARYNEQFF. Here the CDR3 DNA reads TGCGCCAGCAGCCCCGCAGCTCGCTACAATGAGCAGTTCTTC. V gene TRBV5-1 combines with J gene TRBJ2-1; no definite D call. This CDR3 comprises 14 residues. V dropped 4 bases and J dropped 3 bases, with 11 bases sitting between them. Per germline, CDR1 SGHRS and CDR2 YFSETQ.

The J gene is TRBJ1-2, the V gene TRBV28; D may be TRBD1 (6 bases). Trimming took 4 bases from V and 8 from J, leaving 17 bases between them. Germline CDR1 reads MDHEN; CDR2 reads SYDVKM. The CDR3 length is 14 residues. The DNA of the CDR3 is TGTGCCAGCAGTTACGGGGGGCCCTCTGCGGGCTACACCTTC. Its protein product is CASSYGGPSAGYTF.

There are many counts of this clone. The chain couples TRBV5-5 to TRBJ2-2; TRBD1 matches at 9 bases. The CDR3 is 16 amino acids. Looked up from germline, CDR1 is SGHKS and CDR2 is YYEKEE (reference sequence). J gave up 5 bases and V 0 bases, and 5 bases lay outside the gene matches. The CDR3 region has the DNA TGTGCCAGCAGCTTGGTTTTAGGACAGGGGACCGGGGAGCTGTTTTTT. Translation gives CASSLVLGQGTGELFF.

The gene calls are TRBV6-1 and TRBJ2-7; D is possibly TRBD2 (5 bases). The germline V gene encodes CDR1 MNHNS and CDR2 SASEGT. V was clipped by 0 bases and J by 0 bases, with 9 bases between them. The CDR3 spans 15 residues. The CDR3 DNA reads TGTGCCAGCAGTGAAGCGGGAGTACCCTCCTACGAGCAGTACTTC. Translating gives CASSEAGVPSYEQYF.

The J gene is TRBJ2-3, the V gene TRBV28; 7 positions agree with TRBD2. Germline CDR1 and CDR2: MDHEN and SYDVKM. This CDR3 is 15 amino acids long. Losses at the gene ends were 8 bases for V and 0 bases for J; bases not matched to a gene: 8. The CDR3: CASLGRGFSTDTQYF. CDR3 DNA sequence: TGTGCCAGCCTAGGGAGGGGATTTAGCACAGATACGCAGTATTTT.

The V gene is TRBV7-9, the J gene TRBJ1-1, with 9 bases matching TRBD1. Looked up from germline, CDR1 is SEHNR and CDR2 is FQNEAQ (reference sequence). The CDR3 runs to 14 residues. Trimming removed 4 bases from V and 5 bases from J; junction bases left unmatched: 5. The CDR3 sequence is CASSYGQGRTEAFF. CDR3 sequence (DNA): TGTGCCAGCAGCTATGGACAGGGGAGGACTGAAGCTTTCTTT.

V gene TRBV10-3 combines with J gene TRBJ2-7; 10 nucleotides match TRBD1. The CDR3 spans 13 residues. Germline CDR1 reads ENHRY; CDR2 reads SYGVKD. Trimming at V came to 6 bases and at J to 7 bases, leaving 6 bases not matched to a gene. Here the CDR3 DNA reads TGTGCCATCAGGAGACAGGGGGCTGGGGAGCAGTACTTC. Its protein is CAIRRQGAGEQYF.

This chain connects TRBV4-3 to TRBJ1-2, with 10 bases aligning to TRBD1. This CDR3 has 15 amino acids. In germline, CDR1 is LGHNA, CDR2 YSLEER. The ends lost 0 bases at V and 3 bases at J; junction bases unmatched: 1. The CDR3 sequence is CASSQDGTGDYGYTF. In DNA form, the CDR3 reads TGCGCCAGCAGCCAAGATGGGACAGGGGACTATGGCTACACCTTC.

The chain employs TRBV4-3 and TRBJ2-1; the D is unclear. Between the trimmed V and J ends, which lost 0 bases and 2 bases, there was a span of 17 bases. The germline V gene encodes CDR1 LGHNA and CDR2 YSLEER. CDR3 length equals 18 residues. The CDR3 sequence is CASSQDLKFRAAYNEQFF. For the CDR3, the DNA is TGCGCCAGCAGCCAAGATCTTAAATTTAGAGCCGCCTACAATGAGCAGTTCTTC.

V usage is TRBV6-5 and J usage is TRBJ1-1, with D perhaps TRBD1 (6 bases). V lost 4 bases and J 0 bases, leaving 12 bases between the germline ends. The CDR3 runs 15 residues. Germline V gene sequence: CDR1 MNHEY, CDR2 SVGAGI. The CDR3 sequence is CASSFNRDMNTEAFF. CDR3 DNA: TGTGCCAGCAGTTTTAACAGGGATATGAACACTGAAGCTTTCTTT.

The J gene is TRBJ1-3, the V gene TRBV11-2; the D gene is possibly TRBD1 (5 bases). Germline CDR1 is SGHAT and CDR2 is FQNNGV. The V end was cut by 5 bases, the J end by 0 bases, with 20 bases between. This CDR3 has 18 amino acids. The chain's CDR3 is CASSQIPFRDGSGNTIYF. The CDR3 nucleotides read TGTGCCAGCAGCCAAATTCCCTTCCGGGACGGCTCTGGAAACACCATATATTTT.

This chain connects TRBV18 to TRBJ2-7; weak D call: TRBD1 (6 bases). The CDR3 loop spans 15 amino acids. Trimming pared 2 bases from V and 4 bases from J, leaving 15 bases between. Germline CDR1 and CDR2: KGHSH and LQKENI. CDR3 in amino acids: CASSPTMGARYEQYF. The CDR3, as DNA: TGTGCCAGCTCACCAACCATGGGGGCGAGGTACGAGCAGTACTTC.

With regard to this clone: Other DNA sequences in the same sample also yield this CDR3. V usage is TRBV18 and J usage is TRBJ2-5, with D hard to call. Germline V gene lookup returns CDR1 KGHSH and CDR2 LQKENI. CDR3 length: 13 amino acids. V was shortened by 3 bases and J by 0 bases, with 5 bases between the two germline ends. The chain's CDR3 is CASSPQYQETQYF. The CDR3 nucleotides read TGTGCCAGCTCACCCCAATACCAAGAGACCCAGTACTTC. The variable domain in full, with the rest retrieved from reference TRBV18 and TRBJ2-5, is NAGVMQNPRHLVRRRGQEARLRCSPMKGHSHVYWYRQLPEEGLKFMVYLQKENIIDESGMPKERFSAEFPKEGPSILRIQQVVRGDSAAYFCASSPQYQETQYFGPGTRLLVL.

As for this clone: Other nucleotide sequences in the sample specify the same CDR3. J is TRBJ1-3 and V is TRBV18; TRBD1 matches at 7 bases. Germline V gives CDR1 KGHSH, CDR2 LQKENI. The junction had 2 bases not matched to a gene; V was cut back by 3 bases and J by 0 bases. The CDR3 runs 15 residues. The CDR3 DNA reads TGTGCCAGCTCACCGGCAGGGGGCTCTGGAAACACCATATATTTT. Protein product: CASSPAGGSGNTIYF.

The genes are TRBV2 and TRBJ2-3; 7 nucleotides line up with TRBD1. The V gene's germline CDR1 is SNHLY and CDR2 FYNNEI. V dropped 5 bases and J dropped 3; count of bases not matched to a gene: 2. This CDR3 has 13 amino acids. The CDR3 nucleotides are TGTGCCAGCAGTTCAGGGGGAACAGATACGCAGTATTTT. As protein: CASSSGGTDTQYF.

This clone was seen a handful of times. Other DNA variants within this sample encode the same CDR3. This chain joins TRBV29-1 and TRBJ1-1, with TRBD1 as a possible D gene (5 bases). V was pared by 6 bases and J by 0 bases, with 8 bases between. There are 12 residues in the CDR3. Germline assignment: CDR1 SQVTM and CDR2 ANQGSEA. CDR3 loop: CSVQGMNTEAFF. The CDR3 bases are TGCAGCGTGCAGGGAATGAACACTGAAGCTTTCTTT.

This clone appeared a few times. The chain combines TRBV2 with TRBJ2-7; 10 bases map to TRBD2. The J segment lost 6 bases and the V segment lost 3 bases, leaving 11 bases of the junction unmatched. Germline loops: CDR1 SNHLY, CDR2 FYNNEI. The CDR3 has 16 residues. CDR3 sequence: CASSDPSGRAFGEQYF. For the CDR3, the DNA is TGTGCCAGCAGTGATCCTAGCGGGAGAGCTTTTGGCGAGCAGTACTTC.

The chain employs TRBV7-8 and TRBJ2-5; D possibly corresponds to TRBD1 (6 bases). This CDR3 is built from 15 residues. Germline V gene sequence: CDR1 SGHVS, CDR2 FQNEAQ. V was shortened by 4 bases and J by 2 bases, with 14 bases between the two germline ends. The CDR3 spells CASSYKRTVQETQYF. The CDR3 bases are TGTGCCAGCAGCTACAAAAGGACAGTACAAGAGACCCAGTACTTC.

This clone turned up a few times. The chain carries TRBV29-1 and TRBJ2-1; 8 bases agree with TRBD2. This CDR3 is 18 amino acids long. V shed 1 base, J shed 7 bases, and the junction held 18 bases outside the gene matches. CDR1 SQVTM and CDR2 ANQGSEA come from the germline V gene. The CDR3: CSVEAVRAGGARGNEQFF. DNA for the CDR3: TGCAGCGTTGAAGCTGTCCGGGCCGGGGGGGCGCGGGGTAATGAGCAGTTCTTC.

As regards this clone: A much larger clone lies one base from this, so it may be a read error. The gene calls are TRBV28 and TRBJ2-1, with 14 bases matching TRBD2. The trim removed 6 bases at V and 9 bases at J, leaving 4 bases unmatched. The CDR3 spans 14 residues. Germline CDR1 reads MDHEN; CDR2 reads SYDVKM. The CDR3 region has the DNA TGTGCCAGCAGACCGACTAGCGGGAGGGGTGAGCAGTTCTTC. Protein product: CASRPTSGRGEQFF.

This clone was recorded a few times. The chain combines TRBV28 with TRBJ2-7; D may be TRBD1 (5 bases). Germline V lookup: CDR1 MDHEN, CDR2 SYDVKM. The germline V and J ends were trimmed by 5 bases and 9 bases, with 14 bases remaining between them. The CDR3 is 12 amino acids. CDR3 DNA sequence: TGTGCCAGCAGTGCGTCCGGGCAGGGGCAGTACTTC. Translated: CASSASGQGQYF. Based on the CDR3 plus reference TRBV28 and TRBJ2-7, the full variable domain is DVKVTQSSRYLVKRTGEKVFLECVQDMDHENMFWYRQDPGLGLRLIYFSYDVKMKEKGDIPEGYSVSREKKERFSLILESASTNQTSMYLCASSASGQGQYFGPGTRLTVT.

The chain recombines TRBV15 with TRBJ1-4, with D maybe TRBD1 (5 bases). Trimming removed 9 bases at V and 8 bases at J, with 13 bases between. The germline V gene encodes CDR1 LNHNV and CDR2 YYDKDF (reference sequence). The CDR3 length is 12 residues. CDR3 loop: CATGRGEEKLFF. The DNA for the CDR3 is TGTGCCACGGGGCGGGGGGAGGAAAAACTGTTTTTT. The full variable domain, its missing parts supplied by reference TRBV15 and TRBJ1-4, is DAMVIQNPRYQVTQFGKPVTLSCSQTLNHNVMYWYQQKSSQAPKLLFHYYDKDFNNEADTPDNFQSRRPNTSFCFLDIRSPGLGDTAMYLCATGRGEEKLFFGSGTQLSVL.

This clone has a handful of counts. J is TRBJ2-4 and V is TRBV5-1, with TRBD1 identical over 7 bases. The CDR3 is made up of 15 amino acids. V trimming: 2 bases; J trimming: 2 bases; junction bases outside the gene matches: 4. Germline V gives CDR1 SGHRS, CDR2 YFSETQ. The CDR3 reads CASSFQTGPKNIQYF. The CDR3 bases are TGCGCCAGCAGCTTCCAGACAGGGCCCAAAAACATTCAGTACTTC.

The CDR3 is CASSHPRLASGELFF. For the CDR3, the DNA is TGTGCCAGCAGTCATCCAAGGCTAGCGAGCGGGGAGCTGTTTTTT. The rearrangement links TRBV6-5 to TRBJ2-2; D perhaps matches TRBD2 (6 bases). The germline V gene has CDR1 MNHEY and CDR2 SVGAGI. CDR3 length equals 15 residues. Between the trimmed V and J ends, which lost 5 bases and 7 bases, there was a span of 17 bases.

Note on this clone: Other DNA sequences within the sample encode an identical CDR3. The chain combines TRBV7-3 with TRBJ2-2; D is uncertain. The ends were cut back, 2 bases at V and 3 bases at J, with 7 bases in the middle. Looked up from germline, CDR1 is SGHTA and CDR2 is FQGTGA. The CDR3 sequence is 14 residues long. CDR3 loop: CASSLSGDTGELFF. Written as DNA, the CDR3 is TGTGCCAGCAGCTTATCGGGCGACACCGGGGAGCTGTTTTTT.